The 31 T cell receptor beta chains listed next were all sequenced from one sample in a study of T cell responses to AZD1222 COVID-19 vaccine (dated by TCRdb to the early 2020s). The time point label corresponds to: about 28 days (+/-7) after the second vaccine dose. Library generation was performed with the immunoSEQ multiplex PCR assay. As stored in TCRdb, this immuneACCESS dataset retains in-frame rearrangements with V and J assigned. A fraction of the clones does not appear; measured against another copy, unresolved V genes explain less than half of the discrepancy, and the remainder lacks a known reason. Across this sample there are 75,000 or so clones, with approximately 90% seen only once. The ten biggest clones cover around 30% of the sample. The material was peripheral blood, obtained 28 days after the second AZD1222 dose. These receptors all stem from an adult who received the AZD1222 COVID-19 vaccine.

The chain carries TRBV7-2 and TRBJ2-7; no reliable D call. The CDR3 has 14 residues. Trimming took 1 base from V and 1 from J, leaving 8 bases between them. CDR1 and CDR2 (germline): SGHTA, FQGNSA. The CDR3 here is CASSLGATSYEQYF. DNA of the CDR3: TGTGCCAGCAGCTTAGGTGCCACATCCTACGAGCAGTACTTC.

The chain joins TRBV18 to TRBJ2-1; the D gene is possibly TRBD2 (6 bases). The CDR3 is 14 residues long. Germline assignment: CDR1 KGHSH and CDR2 LQKENI. Trimming shortened V by 2 bases and J by 5 bases, and 10 bases separated the two germline ends. The CDR3 loop is CASSPAAGHNEQFF. The CDR3 DNA follows: TGTGCCAGCTCACCAGCAGCGGGCCACAATGAGCAGTTCTTC.

The V and J genes are TRBV30 and TRBJ1-2; D perhaps matches TRBD1 (6 bases). There are 13 residues in the CDR3. V was cut by 0 bases and J by 4 bases, with 9 bases left in between. The germline CDR1 and CDR2 sequences are GTSNPN and SVGIG (reference sequence). The DNA of the CDR3 is TGTGCCTGGAGTGTTTCCAGGGGCTATGGCTACACCTTC. Amino acids: CAWSVSRGYGYTF.

The V and J genes are TRBV28 and TRBJ2-5; no firm D call. The germline CDR1 and CDR2 sequences are MDHEN and SYDVKM. CDR3 length equals 14 residues. Trimming removed 6 bases from V and 1 base from J, with 12 bases in between. In nucleotides, the CDR3 is TGTGCCAGCAGCTACCGGCAATCCCAAGAGACCCAGTACTTC. Its translation is CASSYRQSQETQYF.

The chain links TRBV5-1 to TRBJ2-2; the D gene is possibly TRBD2 (5 bases). This CDR3 contains 16 residues. Germline V lookup: CDR1 SGHRS, CDR2 YFSETQ. Deletions cut 5 bases from V and 1 base from J, with 15 bases between. The CDR3 loop reads CASRVRSGQNTGELFF. CDR3 DNA sequence: TGCGCCAGCAGGGTTCGCAGCGGCCAGAACACCGGGGAGCTGTTTTTT.

The chain couples TRBV7-9 to TRBJ2-4; D may be TRBD1 (5 bases). Trimming removed 5 bases at V and 0 bases at J, with 14 bases between. Germline V gene data show CDR1 as SEHNR and CDR2 as FQNEAQ (reference sequence). This CDR3 is built from 16 residues. This CDR3 is CASSLRTTLAKNIQYF. The CDR3 nucleotides are TGTGCCAGCAGCCTAAGGACAACACTAGCCAAAAACATTCAGTACTTC.

The rearrangement joins TRBV18 to TRBJ2-5; 10 bases line up with TRBD1. Trimming at V came to 3 bases and at J to 4 bases, leaving 5 bases not matched to a gene. CDR3 length: 15 residues. Per germline, CDR1 KGHSH and CDR2 LQKENI. The CDR3 here is CASSPPRDRGETQYF. In DNA form, the CDR3 reads TGTGCCAGCTCACCTCCTCGGGACAGGGGAGAGACCCAGTACTTC.

This chain joins TRBV19 and TRBJ1-2, with 10 bases aligning to TRBD1. Per the germline V gene, CDR1 is LNHDA and CDR2 is SQIVND (reference sequence). With 6 bases clipped from V and 1 base from J, the junction kept 11 bases outside the gene matches. The CDR3 has 17 amino acids. In nucleotides, the CDR3 is TGTGCCAGTAGGCCCTTAACTCGGGACAGGGGTAACTATGGCTACACCTTC. It codes for CASRPLTRDRGNYGYTF.

This chain connects TRBV10-1 to TRBJ2-5, with D unclear. V shed 2 bases and J shed 0 bases, with 4 bases lying between them. This CDR3 spans 13 amino acids. Germline assignment: CDR1 WNHNN and CDR2 SYGVQD (reference sequence). This CDR3 reads CASSEPNQETQYF. Written as DNA, the CDR3 is TGCGCCAGCAGTGAGCCTAACCAAGAGACCCAGTACTTC.

This clone has only one observation. The rearrangement joins TRBV11-2 to TRBJ1-6; a possible D gene is TRBD1 (6 bases). Germline V gives CDR1 SGHAT, CDR2 FQNNGV. This CDR3 spans 15 amino acids. V was shortened by 4 bases and J by 9 bases, with 16 bases between the two germline ends. The CDR3 reads CASSSGVAGSSPLHF. CDR3 DNA sequence: TGTGCCAGCAGCTCAGGGGTCGCGGGGAGTTCACCCCTCCACTTT.

This chain uses TRBV16 with TRBJ2-1; 10 nucleotides agree with TRBD2. V shed 0 bases, J shed 5 bases, and the junction held 10 bases outside the gene matches. CDR3 length: 18 residues. Germline V gene lookup returns CDR1 KGHSY and CDR2 FQNENV. The CDR3 DNA sequence: TGTGCCAGCAGCCAATCCCGGCCTAGCGGGAGCCGGGACAATGAGCAGTTCTTC. Translating it yields CASSQSRPSGSRDNEQFF.

The chain employs TRBV11-1 and TRBJ1-2, with D unclear. V lost 0 bases and J 8 bases, leaving 16 bases between the germline ends. CDR1 and CDR2 from the germline V gene are SGHAT and FQDESV (reference sequence). CDR3 size: 15 residues. CDR3 nucleotides: TGTGCCAGCAGCTTAGCGAGCAGACCTTTGAGCGGCTACACCTTC. It encodes CASSLASRPLSGYTF.

This rearrangement joins TRBV6-2 or TRBV6-3 to TRBJ1-2; D might be TRBD1 (5 bases). The CDR3 covers 13 residues. V was cut by 6 bases and J by 5 bases, with 13 bases left in between. Germline CDR1 MNHEY, CDR2 SVGEGT. CDR3 sequence reads: CASSLGTLYGYTF. The CDR3 bases are TGTGCCAGCAGCCTTGGGACGTTGTATGGCTACACCTTC.

V gene TRBV28 combines with J gene TRBJ1-5, with TRBD1 as a possible D gene (5 bases). V lost 6 bases, J lost 4 bases, and 7 bases lay in between. This CDR3 spans 12 amino acids. Germline lookup yields CDR1 MDHEN and CDR2 SYDVKM. The CDR3 loop reads CASRGRNQPQHF. The CDR3, as DNA: TGTGCCAGCAGGGGGCGAAATCAGCCCCAGCATTTT.

The V call is TRBV25-1, the J call TRBJ1-1, with D perhaps TRBD1 (5 bases). Germline CDR1 reads MGHDK; CDR2 reads SYGVNS. The V end was cut by 7 bases, the J end by 5 bases, with 20 bases between. The CDR3 is 15 residues long. The CDR3 DNA follows: TGTGCCAGCACCTTGAATACGGGGGGAAAGACTGAAGCTTTCTTT. It codes for CASTLNTGGKTEAFF.

V gene TRBV4-3 combines with J gene TRBJ2-1, with 7 bases matching TRBD2. This CDR3 is built from 18 residues. Per the germline V gene, CDR1 is LGHNA and CDR2 is YSLEER. The junction had 12 bases not matched to a gene; V was cut back by 0 bases and J by 4 bases. The CDR3 coding sequence is TGCGCCAGCAGCCAAGATGCCCGGGCTAGCGGATATTACAATGAGCAGTTCTTC. It encodes CASSQDARASGYYNEQFF.

The J gene is TRBJ1-5, the V gene TRBV28; tentative D call: TRBD1 (5 bases). Germline V gene lookup returns CDR1 MDHEN and CDR2 SYDVKM. The CDR3 runs to 15 residues. Between the trimmed V and J ends, which lost 6 bases and 2 bases, there was a span of 14 bases. The chain's CDR3 is CASRIPGGGNQPQHF. Written as DNA, the CDR3 is TGTGCCAGCAGAATCCCGGGGGGGGGCAATCAGCCCCAGCATTTT. Complete variable domain (other parts from reference TRBV28 and TRBJ1-5): DVKVTQSSRYLVKRTGEKVFLECVQDMDHENMFWYRQDPGLGLRLIYFSYDVKMKEKGDIPEGYSVSREKKERFSLILESASTNQTSMYLCASRIPGGGNQPQHFGDGTRLSIL.

The V call is TRBV19, the J call TRBJ2-3, with a tentative D call TRBD2 (6 bases). CDR3 length: 15 amino acids. V shed 5 bases and J shed 1 base, with 13 bases lying between them. From germline, CDR1 is LNHDA and CDR2 SQIVND (reference sequence). The CDR3 coding sequence is TGTGCCAGTAGTGGCGGACTAACCGGCACAGATACGCAGTATTTT. It specifies CASSGGLTGTDTQYF.

Only one count was recorded for this clone. The V call is TRBV24-1, the J call TRBJ1-5; D is unclear. Germline loops: CDR1 KGHDR, CDR2 SFDVKD. This CDR3 spans 16 amino acids. V was clipped by 3 bases and J by 2 bases, with 13 bases between them. CDR3 coding DNA: TGTGCCACCAGTGATAGGGAAGTCGGGGGCAATCAGCCCCAGCATTTT. Amino acids: CATSDREVGGNQPQHF.

The chain carries TRBV5-6 and TRBJ2-7; weak D call: TRBD1 (5 bases). Germline V gene data show CDR1 as SGHDT and CDR2 as YYEEEE. The CDR3 is 12 amino acids. Trimming cost V 5 bases and J 4 bases, with 10 bases left between them. This CDR3 is CASSSTGYEQYF. The CDR3 bases are TGTGCCAGCAGTTCAACAGGTTACGAGCAGTACTTC.

The gene calls are TRBV6-1 and TRBJ2-7; 11 bases fit TRBD2. CDR1 MNHNS and CDR2 SASEGT come from the germline V gene. This CDR3 contains 15 residues. V shed 3 bases and J 5 bases; nucleotides not matched to a gene: 6. For the CDR3, the DNA is TGTGCCAGCAGTGATAGCGGGAGGGCCCCCAACGAGCAGTACTTC. Translating gives CASSDSGRAPNEQYF.

In this sample, this clone turned up once. The CDR3 sequence is CASSDPNRGTTEAFF. The CDR3 bases are TGTGCCAGCAGTGACCCCAACAGGGGGACCACTGAAGCTTTCTTT. The chain is built from TRBV25-1 and TRBJ1-1, with 8 bases fitting TRBD1. This CDR3 is 15 amino acids long. Germline CDR1 reads MGHDK; CDR2 reads SYGVNS. J gave up 4 bases and V 3 bases, and 7 bases lay outside the gene matches.

Only a few counts were recorded for this clone. The chain links TRBV19 to TRBJ1-5, with 11 positions matching TRBD1. J gave up 0 bases and V 6 bases, and 10 bases lay outside the gene matches. This CDR3 spans 18 amino acids. Germline CDR1 and CDR2: LNHDA and SQIVND (reference sequence). CDR3 residues: CASRPLPGQGDSNQPQHF. The CDR3 DNA follows: TGTGCCAGTAGACCCCTTCCGGGACAGGGGGATAGCAATCAGCCCCAGCATTTT.

The chain carries TRBV28 and TRBJ2-3; D perhaps matches TRBD1 (6 bases). The CDR3 runs 15 residues. The germline V gene has CDR1 MDHEN and CDR2 SYDVKM. V lost 4 bases and J 2 bases, leaving 13 bases between the germline ends. CDR3 loop: CASSSNRESTDTQYF. DNA for the CDR3: TGTGCCAGCAGTTCCAACAGGGAATCCACAGATACGCAGTATTTT.

The chain couples TRBV15 to TRBJ1-4, with unresolved D. The CDR3 is 15 amino acids. V shed 0 bases and J shed 5 bases, with 10 bases lying between them. Per the germline V gene, CDR1 is LNHNV and CDR2 is YYDKDF (reference sequence). CDR3 region: CATSRDVGRNEKLFF. CDR3 DNA sequence: TGTGCCACCAGCAGAGATGTAGGACGAAATGAAAAACTGTTTTTT.

This sequence joins TRBV7-8 and TRBJ1-1; no firm D call. This CDR3 has 13 amino acids. Germline lookup yields CDR1 SGHVS and CDR2 FQNEAQ. V dropped 2 bases and J dropped 1 base, with 5 bases sitting between them. CDR3 amino acids: CASSLHENTEAFF. CDR3 bases: TGTGCCAGCAGCTTACACGAGAACACTGAAGCTTTCTTT.

The J gene is TRBJ2-5, the V gene TRBV27; 8 nucleotides line up with TRBD2. Germline trimming cut 5 bases from V and 5 bases from J; bases unmatched to any gene: 10. Germline CDR1 reads MNHEY; CDR2 reads SMNVEV (reference sequence). CDR3 size: 15 residues. CDR3 nucleotide sequence: TGTGCCAGCAGTCAAGCGGGAGTAGGTTGGGAGACCCAGTACTTC. The encoded protein is CASSQAGVGWETQYF.

This clone was picked up one time. V gene TRBV5-5 combines with J gene TRBJ2-7; TRBD1 matches at 8 bases. J gave up 6 bases and V 4 bases, and 9 bases lay outside the gene matches. In germline, CDR1 is SGHKS, CDR2 YYEKEE (reference sequence). The CDR3 runs to 14 residues. The chain's CDR3 is CASSRQGPVGEQYF. CDR3 coding DNA: TGTGCCAGCAGCCGACAGGGGCCAGTGGGCGAGCAGTACTTC.

This chain links TRBV18 with TRBJ1-1; D not certain. Trimming stripped 1 base from V and 4 bases from J, with 13 bases between. The CDR3 length is 15 residues. Germline V gene lookup returns CDR1 KGHSH and CDR2 LQKENI. The CDR3 region is CASSPRSVQTTEAFF. The CDR3 DNA reads TGTGCCAGCTCACCACGTTCTGTCCAAACCACTGAAGCTTTCTTT. The entire variable domain, with the rest obtained from reference TRBV18 and TRBJ1-1, is as follows: NAGVMQNPRHLVRRRGQEARLRCSPMKGHSHVYWYRQLPEEGLKFMVYLQKENIIDESGMPKERFSAEFPKEGPSILRIQQVVRGDSAAYFCASSPRSVQTTEAFFGQGTRLTVV.

The chain carries TRBV10-2 and TRBJ2-1; TRBD2 might be the D (5 bases). The CDR3 has 11 residues. Germline CDR1 reads WSHSY; CDR2 reads SAAADI. V was shortened by 7 bases and J by 13 bases, with 14 bases between the two germline ends. CDR3 amino acids: CASTEGIPQFF. In DNA, the CDR3 is TGCGCCAGCACCGAGGGTATTCCTCAGTTCTTC.

The chain recombines TRBV9 with TRBJ2-1, with D perhaps matching TRBD2 (5 bases). This CDR3 is 14 amino acids long. The germline CDR1 and CDR2 sequences are SGDLS and YYNGEE. Trimming stripped 4 bases from V and 7 bases from J, with 15 bases between. CDR3 sequence (DNA): TGTGCCAGCAGCCCGAGAGACGGGATGAATGAGCAGTTCTTC. Translated, it gives CASSPRDGMNEQFF. The full variable domain, rest sourced from reference TRBV9 and TRBJ2-1, is DSGVTQTPKHLITATGQRVTLRCSPRSGDLSVYWYQQSLDQGLQFLIQYYNGEERAKGNILERFSAQQFPDLHSELNLSSLELGDSALYFCASSPRDGMNEQFFGPGTRLTVL.